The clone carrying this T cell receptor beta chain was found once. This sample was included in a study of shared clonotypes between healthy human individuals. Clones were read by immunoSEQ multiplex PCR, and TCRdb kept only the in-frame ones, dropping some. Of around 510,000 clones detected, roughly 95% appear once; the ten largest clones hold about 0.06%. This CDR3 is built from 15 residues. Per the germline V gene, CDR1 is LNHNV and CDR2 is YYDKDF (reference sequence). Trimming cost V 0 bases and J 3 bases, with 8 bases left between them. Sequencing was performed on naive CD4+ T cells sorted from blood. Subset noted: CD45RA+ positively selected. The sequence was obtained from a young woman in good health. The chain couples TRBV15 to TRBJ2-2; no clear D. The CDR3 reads CATSRDSAYTGELFF. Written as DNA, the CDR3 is TGTGCCACCAGCAGAGATTCGGCGTACACCGGGGAGCTGTTTTTT. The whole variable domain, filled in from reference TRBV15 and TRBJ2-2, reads DAMVIQNPRYQVTQFGKPVTLSCSQTLNHNVMYWYQQKSSQAPKLLFHYYDKDFNNEADTPDNFQSRRPNTSFCFLDIRSPGLGDTAMYLCATSRDSAYTGELFFGEGSRLTVL.